This note documents a single T cell receptor (beta chain) sequence. Its antigen target is currently unknown. Base-call qualities are not available, and no considerably larger clone is one nucleotide away. Looking up the germline V gene (reference sequence) yields CDR1 LGHDT and CDR2 YNNKEL. V is pared back by 3 bases and J by 7 bases, with 15 bases lying between the germline termini. Its CDR3 holds 14 amino acids, cysteine through phenylalanine. Kept here is only the CDR3 DNA, which spans 42 bases and is read in frame from base 1. Each collaborating institution followed its own protocols to collect whole blood in K2EDTA tubes. For TCRbeta analysis, collaborators shipped samples in one of three forms: frozen whole blood, isolated PBMCs, or DNA extracted from either of those sample types. The data were obtained in a study of blood T cell repertoires in COVID-19 (dated by TCRdb to about 2020). For context, the study as a whole: The collaborator samples originated in the United States, Italy and Spain and spanned the acute and convalescent phases of COVID-19. Where available, HLA class I and class II types were taken from metadata supplied by the sample provider and were not determined by assay-based typing. The sample metadata nearly always contained a de-identified subject ID, COVID-19 status, age in years and sex. Samples came from the ongoing ImmuneRACE study (first 160 participants) plus 1,254 subjects from 6 global collaborators. The prospective study material was composed of cDNA or gDNA derived from T cells, B-cell-depleted T cells, or PBMCs. The repertoires were made available in a free public database intended to serve as a resource for research on the immune response to SARS-CoV-2. Deeply sampled blood TCRbeta repertoires from subjects exposed to, actively infected with, or recovered from COVID-19 were included in the dataset. What the research found in general, with its limitations: The amount of clinical and demographic metadata varied by source and participant and was provided uncurated.

TCRbeta CDR3 regions were amplified from genomic DNA using the immunoSEQ Assay, a bias-controlled multiplex PCR. As for how the authors treated the data: Nucleated cell counts per sample were estimated from amplification of reference gene primers within the assay. To quantify the absolute abundance of each unique TCRbeta CDR3 rearrangement, sequence reads were collapsed and filtered. Productive Simpson clonality was computed per sample as the square root of Simpson's diversity index over productive rearrangements. Drawn from immuneACCESS, this table holds only the in-frame rearrangements with V and J called that TCRdb kept. Clones are partly lost; checked studies trace under half to an unresolved V gene and leave the rest unexplained. That table furnishes V, J and clone size, whereas the DNA furnished D and trimming. The sample contains about 25,000 clones, over 75% of them found a single time. The ten largest clonotypes hold approximately 8% of the sample.

The clonotype originates from a man between 45 and 60 years old with active COVID-19. The V and J genes are TRBV3-1 (or the pseudogene TRBV3-2) and TRBJ2-5; the best D guess is TRBD2, with 5 bases matching. Specimen: peripheral blood. The CDR3 here reads CASSQPGLGRTQYF. The nucleotide sequence reads as follows: TGTGCCAGCAGCCAGCCCGGTCTTGGGAGGACCCAGTACTTC.